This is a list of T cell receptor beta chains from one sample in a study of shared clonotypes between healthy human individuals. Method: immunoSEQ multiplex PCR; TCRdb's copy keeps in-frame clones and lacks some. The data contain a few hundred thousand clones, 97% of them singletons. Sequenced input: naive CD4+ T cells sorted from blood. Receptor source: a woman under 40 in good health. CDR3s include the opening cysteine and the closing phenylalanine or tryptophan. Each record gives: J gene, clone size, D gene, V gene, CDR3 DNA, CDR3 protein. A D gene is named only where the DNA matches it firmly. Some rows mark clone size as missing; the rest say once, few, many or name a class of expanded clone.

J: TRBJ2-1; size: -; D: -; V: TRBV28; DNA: TGTGCCAGCAGATCTAATAGTGAGCAGTTCTTC; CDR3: CASRSNSEQFF
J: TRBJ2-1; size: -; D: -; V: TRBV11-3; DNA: TGTGCCAGCAGCCGCGGGACTGGGTCATACAATGAGCAGTTCTTC; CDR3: CASSRGTGSYNEQFF
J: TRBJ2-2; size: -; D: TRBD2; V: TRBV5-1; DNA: TGCGCCAGCAGCTGGACCCCGGGACTAGCGGAAAACACCGGGGAGCTGTTTTTT; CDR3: CASSWTPGLAENTGELFF
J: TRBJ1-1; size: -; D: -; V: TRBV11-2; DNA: TGTGCCAGCAGCTTAGATCGGGGGGCAAGGACTGAAGCTTTCTTT; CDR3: CASSLDRGARTEAFF
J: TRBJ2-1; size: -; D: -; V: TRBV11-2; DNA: TGTGCCAGCAGCTTGGGGCATGGGGGAGATGAGCAGTTCTTC; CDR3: CASSLGHGGDEQFF
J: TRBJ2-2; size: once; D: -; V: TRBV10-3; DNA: TGTGCCATCAGTGACCGACCCGGCGGGGAGCTGTTTTTT; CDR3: CAISDRPGGELFF
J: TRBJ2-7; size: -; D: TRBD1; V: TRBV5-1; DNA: TGCGCCAGCAGCCAGGACAGGACCACCTACGAGCAGTACTTC; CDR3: CASSQDRTTYEQYF
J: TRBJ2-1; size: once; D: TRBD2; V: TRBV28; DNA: TGTGCCAGCAGTTCTAGCGGGAGGGCCTTCAATGAGCAGTTCTTC; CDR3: CASSSSGRAFNEQFF
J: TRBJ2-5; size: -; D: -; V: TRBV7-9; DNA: TGTGCCAGCAGCTTAGCGGACCAGACCCAGTACTTC; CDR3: CASSLADQTQYF
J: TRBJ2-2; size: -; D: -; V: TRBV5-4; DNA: TGTGCCAGCAGCTTGGGGGACACGAACACCGGGGAGCTGTTTTTT; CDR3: CASSLGDTNTGELFF